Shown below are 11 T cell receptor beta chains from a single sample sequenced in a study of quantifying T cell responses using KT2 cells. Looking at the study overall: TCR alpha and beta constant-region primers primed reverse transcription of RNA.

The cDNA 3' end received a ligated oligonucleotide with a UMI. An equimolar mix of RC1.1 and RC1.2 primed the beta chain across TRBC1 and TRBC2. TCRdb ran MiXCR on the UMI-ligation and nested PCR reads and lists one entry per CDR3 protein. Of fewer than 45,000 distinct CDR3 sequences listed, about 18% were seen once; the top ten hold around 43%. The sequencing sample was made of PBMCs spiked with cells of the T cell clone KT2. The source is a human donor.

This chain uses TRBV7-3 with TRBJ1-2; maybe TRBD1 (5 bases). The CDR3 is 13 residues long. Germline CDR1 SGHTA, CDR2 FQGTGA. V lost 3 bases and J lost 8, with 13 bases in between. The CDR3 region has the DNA TGTGCCAGCAGCTTGATCGACAGCGGCGGCTACACCTTC. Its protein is CASSLIDSGGYTF.

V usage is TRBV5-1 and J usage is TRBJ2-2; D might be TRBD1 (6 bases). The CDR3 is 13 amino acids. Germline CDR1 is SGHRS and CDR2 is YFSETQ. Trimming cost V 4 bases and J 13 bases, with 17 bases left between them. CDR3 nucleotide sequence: TGCGCCAGCAGCCGCGATGGGGGCGCGGGGCTGTTTTTT. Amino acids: CASSRDGGAGLFF. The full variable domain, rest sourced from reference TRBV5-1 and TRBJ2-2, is KAGVTQTPRYLIKTRGQQVTLSCSPISGHRSVSWYQQTPGQGLQFLFEYFSETQRNKGNFPGRFSGRQFSNSRSEMNVSTLELGDSALYLCASSRDGGAGLFFGEGSRLTVL.

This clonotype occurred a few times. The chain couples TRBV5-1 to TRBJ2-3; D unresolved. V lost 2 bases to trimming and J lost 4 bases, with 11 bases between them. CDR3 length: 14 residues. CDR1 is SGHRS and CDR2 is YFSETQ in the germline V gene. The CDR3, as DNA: TGCGCCAGCAGCTTCTCCGGGCCCCCAGATACGCAGTATTTT. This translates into CASSFSGPPDTQYF.

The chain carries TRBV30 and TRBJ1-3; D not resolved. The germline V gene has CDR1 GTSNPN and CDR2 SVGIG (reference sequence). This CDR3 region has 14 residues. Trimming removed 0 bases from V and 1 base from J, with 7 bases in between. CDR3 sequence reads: CAWSVGGSGNTIYF. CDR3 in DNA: TGTGCCTGGAGTGTTGGCGGGTCTGGAAACACCATATATTTT.

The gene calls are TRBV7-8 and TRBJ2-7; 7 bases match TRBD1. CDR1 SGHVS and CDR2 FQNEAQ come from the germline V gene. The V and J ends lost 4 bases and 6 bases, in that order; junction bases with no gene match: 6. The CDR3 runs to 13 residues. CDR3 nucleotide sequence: TGTGCCAGCAGCTCAACTACAGGGGTCGAGCAGTACTTC. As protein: CASSSTTGVEQYF. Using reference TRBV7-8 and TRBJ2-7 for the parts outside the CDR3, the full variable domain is GAGVSQSPRYKVAKRGQDVALRCDPISGHVSLFWYQQALGQGPEFLTYFQNEAQLDKSGLPSDRFFAERPEGSVSTLKIQRTQQEDSAVYLCASSSTTGVEQYFGPGTRLTVT.

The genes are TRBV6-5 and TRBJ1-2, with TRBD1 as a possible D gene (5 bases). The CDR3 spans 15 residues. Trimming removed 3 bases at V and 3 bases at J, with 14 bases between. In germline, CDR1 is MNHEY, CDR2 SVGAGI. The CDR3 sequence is CASSYSEGSDYGYTF. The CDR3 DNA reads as TGTGCCAGCAGTTATTCCGAGGGGTCCGACTATGGCTACACCTTC.

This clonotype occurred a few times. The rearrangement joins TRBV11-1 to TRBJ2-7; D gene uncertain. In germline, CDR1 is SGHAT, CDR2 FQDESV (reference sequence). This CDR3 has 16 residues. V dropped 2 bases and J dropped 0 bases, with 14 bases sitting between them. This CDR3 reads CASSLSQLSSSYEQYF. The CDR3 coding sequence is TGTGCCAGCAGCTTAAGCCAGCTCTCGAGCTCCTACGAGCAGTACTTC.

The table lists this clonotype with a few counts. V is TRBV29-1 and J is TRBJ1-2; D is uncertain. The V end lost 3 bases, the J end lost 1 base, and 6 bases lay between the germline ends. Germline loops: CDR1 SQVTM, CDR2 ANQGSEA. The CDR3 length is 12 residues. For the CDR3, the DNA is TGCAGCGTTGAGGGCTATAACTATGGCTACACCTTC. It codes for CSVEGYNYGYTF.

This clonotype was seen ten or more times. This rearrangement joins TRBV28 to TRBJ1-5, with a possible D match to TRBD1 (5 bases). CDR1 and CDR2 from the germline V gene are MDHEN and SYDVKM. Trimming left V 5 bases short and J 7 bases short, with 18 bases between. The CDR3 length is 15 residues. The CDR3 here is CASSLRTRRGQPQHF. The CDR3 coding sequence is TGTGCCAGCAGTCTCAGGACGAGGAGGGGACAGCCCCAGCATTTT.

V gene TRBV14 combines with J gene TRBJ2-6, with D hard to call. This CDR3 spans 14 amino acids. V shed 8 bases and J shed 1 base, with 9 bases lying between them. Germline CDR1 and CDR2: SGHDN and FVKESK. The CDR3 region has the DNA TGTGCCAGCCGACGCGGTTCTGGGGCCAACGTCCTGACTTTC. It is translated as CASRRGSGANVLTF.

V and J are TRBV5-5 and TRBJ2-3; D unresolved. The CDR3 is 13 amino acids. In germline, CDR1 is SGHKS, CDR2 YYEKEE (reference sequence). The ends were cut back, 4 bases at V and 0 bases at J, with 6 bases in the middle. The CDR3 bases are TGTGCCAGCAGCCCCTCCAGCACAGATACGCAGTATTTT. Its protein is CASSPSSTDTQYF.